These 12 T cell receptor beta chains came from one sample sequenced in a study of T cell repertoires in cytomegalovirus infection. TCRdb redid the calling of the reads with MiXCR, one entry per CDR3 protein. The sample lists some 700,000 distinct CDR3 sequences, 35% to 45% seen once, with 2.5% to 3.5% in the top ten. Specimen: PBMCs. The receptors here all came from a human donor in good health (CMV status not recorded). Some clones in this sample may be carry-over from other donors' samples.

This clonotype showed up just a few times. This sequence joins TRBV14 and TRBJ2-2, with 7 nucleotides matching TRBD1. The CDR3 totals 15 residues. Trimming cost V 5 bases and J 4 bases; bases outside gene matches: 7. Germline CDR1 and CDR2: SGHDN and FVKESK. The chain's CDR3 is CASSGKTGSTGELFF. The CDR3 nucleotides are TGTGCCAGCAGCGGCAAGACAGGGTCCACCGGGGAGCTGTTTTTT.

The gene calls are TRBV19 and TRBJ1-4; D is ambiguous. Trimming stripped 5 bases from V and 5 bases from J, with 12 bases between. Germline lookup yields CDR1 LNHDA and CDR2 SQIVND (reference sequence). The CDR3 covers 14 residues. CDR3 DNA sequence: TGTGCCAGTAGTTCCTCCCGCATCAATGAAAAACTGTTTTTT. Amino acid sequence: CASSSSRINEKLFF.

The rearrangement uses TRBV7-6 and TRBJ1-1, with D hard to call. The CDR3 length is 14 residues. Trimming cost V 4 bases and J 6 bases, with 15 bases left between them. The germline gives CDR1 SGHVS, CDR2 FNYEAQ. DNA for the CDR3: TGTGCCAGCAGCTCATCAGAGGGTCTCCCTGAAGCTTTCTTT. Amino acids: CASSSSEGLPEAFF.

In the case of this clonotype: The junction departs from germline at one end; a sequencing error may be responsible. J is TRBJ2-7 and V is TRBV6-2 or TRBV6-3; 7 bases are a match to TRBD2. The CDR3 is made up of 17 amino acids. Germline V gene sequence: CDR1 MNHEY, CDR2 SVGEGT. CDR3 coding DNA: TGTGCCAGCAGAGACCCCGGTTGGCCGACTAGCTCCTACGAGCGGTACTTC. Translation: CASRDPGWPTSSYERYF.

CDR3 loop: CASKVGVSYNSPLHF. In DNA, the CDR3 is TGTGCCAGCAAGGTTGGAGTCTCCTATAATTCACCCCTCCACTTT. The genes are TRBV27 and TRBJ1-6, with unresolved D. Germline CDR1 and CDR2: MNHEY and SMNVEV (reference sequence). Trimming removed 7 bases at V and 0 bases at J, with 10 bases between. This CDR3 spans 15 amino acids.

This clonotype has more than one count but fewer than ten. This chain uses TRBV28 with TRBJ1-4; D is unresolved. Germline V gives CDR1 MDHEN, CDR2 SYDVKM. CDR3 size: 15 residues. V was pared by 5 bases and J by 0 bases, with 10 bases between. Here the CDR3 reads CASSETGATNEKLFF. In nucleotides, the CDR3 is TGTGCCAGCAGTGAGACCGGCGCAACTAATGAAAAACTGTTTTTT.

Ten or more counts support this clonotype. V is TRBV12-3 or TRBV12-4 and J is TRBJ1-3; D is perhaps TRBD1 (5 bases). This CDR3 has 14 amino acids. V gave up 6 bases and J gave up 2 bases, with 11 bases separating them. CDR3: CASRPQAAGNTIYF. CDR3 coding DNA: TGTGCCAGCAGACCACAGGCAGCTGGAAACACCATATATTTT.

This clonotype came up many times. The chain combines TRBV7-2 with TRBJ2-7; 7 bases match TRBD2. Germline V CDR1 and CDR2: SGHTA, FQGNSA. V gave up 2 bases and J gave up 4 bases; unmatched junction bases: 14. CDR3 size: 17 residues. The CDR3 DNA reads TGTGCCAGCAGCTTACTCCTCGGTCTTAGCGGGCCTTACGAGCAGTACTTC. Translation: CASSLLLGLSGPYEQYF. The variable domain in full, completed from reference TRBV7-2 and TRBJ2-7, reads GAGVSQSPSNKVTEKGKDVELRCDPISGHTALYWYRQSLGQGLEFLIYFQGNSAPDKSGLPSDRFSAERTGGSVSTLTIQRTQQEDSAVYLCASSLLLGLSGPYEQYFGPGTRLTVT.

The sample holds a few counts of this clonotype. This rearrangement joins TRBV20-1 to TRBJ2-1, with D perhaps TRBD2 (5 bases). Germline V gives CDR1 DFQATT, CDR2 SNEGSKA (reference sequence). V was pared by 2 bases and J by 3 bases, with 8 bases between. The CDR3 is 13 amino acids. CDR3 DNA: TGCAGTGCTAGACTAGCATACTACAATGAGCAGTTCTTC. Protein product: CSARLAYYNEQFF.

This clonotype was recorded many times. The chain carries TRBV7-2 and TRBJ2-1, with D unclear. With 4 bases removed from V and 4 bases from J, the gap between germline ends came to 14 bases. Germline CDR1 and CDR2: SGHTA and FQGNSA. CDR3 size: 15 residues. CDR3 coding DNA: TGTGCCAGCAGCTCACGAGCGCATGGATACAATGAGCAGTTCTTC. Amino acid sequence: CASSSRAHGYNEQFF.

Only a few counts were recorded for this clonotype. The chain uses TRBV7-2 and TRBJ2-5; 9 nucleotides line up with TRBD2. Per germline, CDR1 SGHTA and CDR2 FQGNSA. With V trimmed by 1 base and J by 9 bases, 3 bases remained unmatched. This CDR3 is built from 13 residues. This CDR3 is CASSLERGRAQYF. The CDR3 DNA is TGTGCCAGCAGCTTAGAACGCGGGAGGGCCCAGTACTTC.

This clonotype was counted at least ten times. The junction shows a germline mismatch at one end, possibly a read error. The chain uses TRBV7-2 and TRBJ2-2; 8 bases agree with TRBD1. CDR3 length: 15 amino acids. Germline V gene lookup returns CDR1 SGHTA and CDR2 FQGNSA. CDR3 nucleotides: TGTGCCAGCAGCCCTCACGACACCATCCAGGGGGCGCTGTTTTTT. This gives the protein CASSPHDTIQGALFF.